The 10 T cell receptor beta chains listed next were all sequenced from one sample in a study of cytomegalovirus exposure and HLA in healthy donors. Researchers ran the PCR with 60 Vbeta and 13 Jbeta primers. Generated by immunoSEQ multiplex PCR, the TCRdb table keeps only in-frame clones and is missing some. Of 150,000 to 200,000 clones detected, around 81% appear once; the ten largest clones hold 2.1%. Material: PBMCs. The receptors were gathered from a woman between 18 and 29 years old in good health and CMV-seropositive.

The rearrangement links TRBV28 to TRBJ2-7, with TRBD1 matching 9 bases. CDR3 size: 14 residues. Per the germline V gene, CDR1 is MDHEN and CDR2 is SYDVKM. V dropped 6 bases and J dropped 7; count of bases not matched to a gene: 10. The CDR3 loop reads CASSLTGGWIEQYF. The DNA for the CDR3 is TGTGCCAGCAGCCTAACAGGGGGCTGGATTGAGCAGTACTTC. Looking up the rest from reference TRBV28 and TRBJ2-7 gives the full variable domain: DVKVTQSSRYLVKRTGEKVFLECVQDMDHENMFWYRQDPGLGLRLIYFSYDVKMKEKGDIPEGYSVSREKKERFSLILESASTNQTSMYLCASSLTGGWIEQYFGPGTRLTVT.

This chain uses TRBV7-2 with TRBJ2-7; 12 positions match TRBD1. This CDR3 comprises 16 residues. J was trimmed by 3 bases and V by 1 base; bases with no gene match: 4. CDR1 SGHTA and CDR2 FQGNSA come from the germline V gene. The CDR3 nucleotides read TGTGCCAGCAGCTTAGGGGGGACAGGGGGCGTCTACGAGCAGTACTTC. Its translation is CASSLGGTGGVYEQYF.

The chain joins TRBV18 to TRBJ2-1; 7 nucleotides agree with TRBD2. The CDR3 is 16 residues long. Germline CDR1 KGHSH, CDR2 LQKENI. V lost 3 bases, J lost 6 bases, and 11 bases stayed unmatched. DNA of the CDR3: TGTGCCAGCTCACCCCAGGGAGGGACCGGGAGCAATGAGCAGTTCTTC. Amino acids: CASSPQGGTGSNEQFF. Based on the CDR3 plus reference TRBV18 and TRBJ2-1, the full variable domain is NAGVMQNPRHLVRRRGQEARLRCSPMKGHSHVYWYRQLPEEGLKFMVYLQKENIIDESGMPKERFSAEFPKEGPSILRIQQVVRGDSAAYFCASSPQGGTGSNEQFFGPGTRLTVL.

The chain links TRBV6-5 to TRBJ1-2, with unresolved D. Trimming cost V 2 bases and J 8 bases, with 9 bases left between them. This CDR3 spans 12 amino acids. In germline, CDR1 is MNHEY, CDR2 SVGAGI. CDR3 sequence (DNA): TGTGCCAGCAGTTACGGCCTTACGGGCTACACCTTC. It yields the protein CASSYGLTGYTF.

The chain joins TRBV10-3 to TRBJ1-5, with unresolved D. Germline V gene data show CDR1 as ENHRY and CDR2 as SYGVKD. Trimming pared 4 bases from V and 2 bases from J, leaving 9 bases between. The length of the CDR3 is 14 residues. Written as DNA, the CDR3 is TGTGCCATCAGTGGTGAAAGAGGCAATCAGCCCCAGCATTTT. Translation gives CAISGERGNQPQHF.

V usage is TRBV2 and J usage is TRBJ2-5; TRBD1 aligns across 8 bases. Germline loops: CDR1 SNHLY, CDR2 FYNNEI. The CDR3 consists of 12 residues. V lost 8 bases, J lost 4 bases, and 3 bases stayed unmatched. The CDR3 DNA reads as TGTGCCAGCGGAGGACAGGGAGAGACCCAGTACTTC. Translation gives CASGGQGETQYF. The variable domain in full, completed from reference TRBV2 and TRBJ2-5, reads EPEVTQTPSHQVTQMGQEVILRCVPISNHLYFYWYRQILGQKVEFLVSFYNNEISEKSEIFDDQFSVERPDGSNFTLKIRSTKLEDSAMYFCASGGQGETQYFGPGTRLLVL.

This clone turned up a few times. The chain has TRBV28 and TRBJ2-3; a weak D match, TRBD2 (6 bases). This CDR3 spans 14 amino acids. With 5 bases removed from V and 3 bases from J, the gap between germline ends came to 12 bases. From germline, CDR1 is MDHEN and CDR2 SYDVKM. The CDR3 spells CASSSSGLTDTQYF. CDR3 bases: TGTGCCAGCAGTAGTAGCGGTCTAACAGATACGCAGTATTTT.

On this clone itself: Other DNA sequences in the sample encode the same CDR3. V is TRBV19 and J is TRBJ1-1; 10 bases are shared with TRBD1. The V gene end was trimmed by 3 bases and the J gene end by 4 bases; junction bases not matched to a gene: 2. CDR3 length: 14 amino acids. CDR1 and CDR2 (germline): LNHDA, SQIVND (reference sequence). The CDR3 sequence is CASSIGQGGTEAFF. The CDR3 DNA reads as TGTGCCAGTAGTATTGGACAGGGGGGCACTGAAGCTTTCTTT.

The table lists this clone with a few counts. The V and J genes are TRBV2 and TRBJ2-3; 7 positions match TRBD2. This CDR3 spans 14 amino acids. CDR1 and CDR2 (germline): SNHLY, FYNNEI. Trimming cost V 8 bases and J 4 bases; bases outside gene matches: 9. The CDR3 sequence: CASSWRGRSDTQYF. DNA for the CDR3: TGTGCCAGCTCTTGGCGGGGGAGATCAGATACGCAGTATTTT.

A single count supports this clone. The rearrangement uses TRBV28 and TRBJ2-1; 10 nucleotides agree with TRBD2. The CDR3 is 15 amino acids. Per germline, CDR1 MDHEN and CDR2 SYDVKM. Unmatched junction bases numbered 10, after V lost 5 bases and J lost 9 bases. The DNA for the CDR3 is TGTGCCAGCAGTCCAACTCTAGCGGGGGCGGGTGAGCAGTTCTTC. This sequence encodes CASSPTLAGAGEQFF.